The source of this TCR beta chain is a study of shared clonotypes between healthy human individuals. On the study more broadly: Aged between 18 and 49, the donors were two women and a few men.

From germline, CDR1 is KGHSH and CDR2 LQKENI. This CDR3 is 12 amino acids long. Trimming took 6 bases from V and 10 from J; bases not matched to a gene: 6. Naive-designated CD8 cells lacked CD45RO, were positively enriched for CCR7, and omitted terminally differentiated effector memory CD45RA+ cells. There were no recent acute infections or vaccinations among the donors, who were healthy HIV-negative adults. This clone was observed a single time. Its antigen remains unidentified. Authors' methods: Quality scores were absent from the junction-only immunoSEQ sequences, so filtering differed. Sequencing used immunoSEQ multiplex PCR; TCRdb keeps in-frame clones, though not all of them. The V and J calls and clone size are taken from that table; D and trimming were inferred from the DNA. The repertoire holds some 580,000 clones, roughly 98% seen once, with 0.25% to 0.35% in the top ten. Study conclusions and caveats: Generally, estimated richness proved larger in naive subsets than it did in memory subsets.

Sequencing input: naive CD8+ T cells sorted from blood. This TCR derives from a man aged 25-45 years in good health. V is TRBV18 and J is TRBJ2-1; 7 nucleotides line up with TRBD1. CDR3 region: CASSQQGNEQFF. The CDR3 coding sequence is TGTGCCAGCTCGCAACAGGGGAACGAGCAGTTCTTC.